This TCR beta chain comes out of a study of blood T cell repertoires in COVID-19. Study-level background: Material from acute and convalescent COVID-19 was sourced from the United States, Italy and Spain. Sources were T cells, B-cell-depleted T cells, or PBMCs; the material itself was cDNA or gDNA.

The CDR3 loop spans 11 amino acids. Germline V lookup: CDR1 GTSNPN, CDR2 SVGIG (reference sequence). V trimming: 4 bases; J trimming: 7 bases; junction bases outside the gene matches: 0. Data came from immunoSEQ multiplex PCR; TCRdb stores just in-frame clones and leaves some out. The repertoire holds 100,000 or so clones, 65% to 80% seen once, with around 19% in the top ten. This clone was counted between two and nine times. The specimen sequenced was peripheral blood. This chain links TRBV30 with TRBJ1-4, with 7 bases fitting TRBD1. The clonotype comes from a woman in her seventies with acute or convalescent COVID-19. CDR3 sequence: CAWTGGEKLFF. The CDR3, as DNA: TGTGCCTGGACAGGGGGTGAAAAACTGTTTTTT.